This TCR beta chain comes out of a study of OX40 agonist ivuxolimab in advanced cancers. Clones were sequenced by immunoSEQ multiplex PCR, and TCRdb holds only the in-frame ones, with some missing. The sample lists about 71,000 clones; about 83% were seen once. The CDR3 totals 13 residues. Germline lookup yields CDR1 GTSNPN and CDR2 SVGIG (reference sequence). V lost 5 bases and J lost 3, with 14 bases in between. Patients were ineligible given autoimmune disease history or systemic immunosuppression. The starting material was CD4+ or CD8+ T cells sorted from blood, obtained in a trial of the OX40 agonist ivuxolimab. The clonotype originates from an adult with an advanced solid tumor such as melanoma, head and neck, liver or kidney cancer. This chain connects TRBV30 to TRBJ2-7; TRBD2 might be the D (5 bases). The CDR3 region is CAWDSAAFYEQYF. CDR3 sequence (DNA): TGTGCCTGGGATTCAGCGGCCTTCTACGAGCAGTACTTC.